These 22 T cell receptor beta chains were all obtained from the same sample, sequenced in a study of cytomegalovirus exposure and HLA in healthy donors. With 60 Vbeta and 13 Jbeta primers, the PCR was carried out. Data came from immunoSEQ multiplex PCR; TCRdb stores just in-frame clones and leaves some out. The data contain roughly 150,000 clones, roughly 80% of them singletons. Material: PBMCs. The receptors shown here come from a man younger than 35 in good health and CMV-seronegative.

The rearrangement joins TRBV7-9 to TRBJ2-1; the match to TRBD2 covers 8 bases. The CDR3 is 14 residues long. The trim removed 7 bases at V and 12 bases at J, leaving 14 bases unmatched. Per germline, CDR1 SEHNR and CDR2 FQNEAQ (reference sequence). The CDR3 reads CASIPGGEPVWQFF. CDR3 nucleotide sequence: TGTGCCAGCATCCCCGGGGGGGAGCCGGTTTGGCAGTTCTTC.

V usage is TRBV19 and J usage is TRBJ1-1, with 7 bases fitting TRBD1. V was clipped by 7 bases and J by 4 bases; unmatched bases: 6. The CDR3 has 13 residues. Germline assignment: CDR1 LNHDA and CDR2 SQIVND (reference sequence). The CDR3 is CASIRQGFTEAFF. In DNA, the CDR3 is TGTGCCAGTATCCGACAGGGTTTCACTGAAGCTTTCTTT.

This clone appeared a few times. The chain links TRBV19 to TRBJ1-1; D is ambiguous. This CDR3 comprises 14 residues. Germline V gene data show CDR1 as LNHDA and CDR2 as SQIVND (reference sequence). V gave up 7 bases and J gave up 13 bases, with 25 bases separating them. The CDR3 DNA sequence: TGTGCCAGTAACGATCGGCGAGGAATCCATGTGGGTTTCTTT. Residues: CASNDRRGIHVGFF.

The CDR3 nucleotides read TGTGCCAGCAGCTTAGGGGGGACTAGCGGGGATGAGCAGTTCTTC. Its translation is CASSLGGTSGDEQFF. The chain is built from TRBV7-7 and TRBJ2-1, with 13 positions matching TRBD2. V gave up 1 base and J gave up 8 bases; unmatched junction bases: 2. Germline assignment: CDR1 SSHAT and CDR2 FNYEAQ (reference sequence). This CDR3 spans 15 amino acids.

J is TRBJ2-1 and V is TRBV5-4; D might be TRBD1 (6 bases). This CDR3 contains 16 residues. Deletions cut 6 bases from V and 4 bases from J, with 20 bases between. Germline CDR1 reads SGHNT; CDR2 reads YYREEE (reference sequence). The DNA for the CDR3 is TGTGCCAGCACCCCTGGGGGCGGAGGCTCGTACAATGAGCAGTTCTTC. Translated: CASTPGGGGSYNEQFF.

This clone was counted only a few times. The genes are TRBV7-2 and TRBJ1-2; D is undetermined. Germline V gives CDR1 SGHTA, CDR2 FQGNSA. The CDR3 is 12 residues long. Trimming took off 7 bases at V and 8 bases at J, with 14 bases between the two ends. The CDR3 spells CASTPPGSGYTF. CDR3 bases: TGTGCCAGCACCCCGCCGGGGTCGGGCTACACCTTC. Complete variable domain (other parts from reference TRBV7-2 and TRBJ1-2): GAGVSQSPSNKVTEKGKDVELRCDPISGHTALYWYRQSLGQGLEFLIYFQGNSAPDKSGLPSDRFSAERTGGSVSTLTIQRTQQEDSAVYLCASTPPGSGYTFGSGTRLTVV.

This clone appeared a few times. The chain combines TRBV5-4 with TRBJ1-2; no reliable D call. V was trimmed by 7 bases and J by 8 bases, leaving 18 bases between them. Germline CDR1 SGHNT, CDR2 YYREEE (reference sequence). The CDR3 sequence is 13 residues long. The CDR3 DNA is TGTGCCAGCCGGGGTGAGGGCGCAAGGGGCTACACCTTC. Amino acid sequence: CASRGEGARGYTF.

This chain joins TRBV28 and TRBJ1-5; no clear D. Germline CDR1 reads MDHEN; CDR2 reads SYDVKM. This CDR3 has 11 amino acids. V was shortened by 6 bases and J by 4 bases, with 4 bases between the two germline ends. The CDR3 bases are TGTGCCAGCAGCGGGAATCAGCCCCAGCATTTT. Encoded protein: CASSGNQPQHF.

This chain links TRBV18 with TRBJ2-5; TRBD2 might be the D (5 bases). The CDR3 covers 14 residues. In germline, CDR1 is KGHSH, CDR2 LQKENI. The V and J ends lost 6 bases and 5 bases respectively, with 16 bases between them. The CDR3: CASSPSSSGETQYF. The CDR3 nucleotides read TGTGCCAGCTCGCCTAGCAGTAGTGGGGAGACCCAGTACTTC.

The chain combines TRBV12-2 with TRBJ1-3. TRBV12-2 is flagged as a pseudogene. There are 17 residues in the CDR3. CDR3 bases: TGTGCAAGTCGCTTAGCGCTAATGGGGAGCTCTGGAAACACCATATATTTT. This codes for CASRLALMGSSGNTIYF.

The chain couples TRBV27 to TRBJ2-7, with 9 nucleotides matching TRBD1. With V trimmed by 0 bases and J by 7 bases, 10 bases remained unmatched. CDR1 and CDR2 from the germline V gene are MNHEY and SMNVEV (reference sequence). The CDR3 spans 16 residues. CDR3 residues: CASSLSMGDRVPEQYF. In DNA, the CDR3 is TGTGCCAGCAGTTTATCGATGGGGGACAGGGTACCAGAGCAGTACTTC.

The chain links TRBV7-2 to TRBJ1-4, with TRBD1 identical over 9 bases. The CDR3 loop spans 17 amino acids. The germline CDR1 and CDR2 sequences are SGHTA and FQGNSA. J was trimmed by 5 bases and V by 1 base; bases with no gene match: 8. DNA of the CDR3: TGTGCCAGCAGCTTAGTGGGGACCGGGACAGGGAATGAAAAACTGTTTTTT. It is translated as CASSLVGTGTGNEKLFF.

This chain uses TRBV4-3 with TRBJ1-1, with D possibly matching TRBD1 (5 bases). The CDR3 runs to 15 residues. V dropped 1 base and J dropped 4 bases, with 13 bases sitting between them. Germline V CDR1 and CDR2: LGHNA, YSLEER. DNA of the CDR3: TGCGCCAGCAGCCAAGTTACAGGAGTGAGCACTGAAGCTTTCTTT. Translation: CASSQVTGVSTEAFF.

V gene TRBV18 combines with J gene TRBJ2-7, with D tentatively TRBD1 (6 bases). The germline V gene encodes CDR1 KGHSH and CDR2 LQKENI. V lost 6 bases and J lost 2, with 14 bases in between. CDR3 size: 14 residues. The CDR3 protein is CASSSLDSTYEQYF. For the CDR3, the DNA is TGTGCCAGCTCGTCTTTGGACAGTACCTACGAGCAGTACTTC.

This sequence joins TRBV7-2 and TRBJ2-7; 8 bases align to TRBD2. The ends lost 0 bases at V and 6 bases at J; junction bases unmatched: 10. Per the germline V gene, CDR1 is SGHTA and CDR2 is FQGNSA. The CDR3 has 16 amino acids. CDR3 sequence (DNA): TGTGCCAGCAGCTTAGCGGGGGTCGGGAGGGGGGGCGAGCAGTACTTC. Translating gives CASSLAGVGRGGEQYF. Looking up the rest from reference TRBV7-2 and TRBJ2-7 gives the full variable domain: GAGVSQSPSNKVTEKGKDVELRCDPISGHTALYWYRQSLGQGLEFLIYFQGNSAPDKSGLPSDRFSAERTGGSVSTLTIQRTQQEDSAVYLCASSLAGVGRGGEQYFGPGTRLTVT.

A note on this clone: A junction boundary mismatches the germline segment, possibly from a read error. The rearrangement links TRBV7-9 to TRBJ2-2; 8 nucleotides match TRBD2. The CDR3 length is 17 residues. Germline V gene lookup returns CDR1 SEHNR and CDR2 FQNEAQ (reference sequence). The CDR3 spells CSSSLLGGTRTTGELFF. DNA of the CDR3: TGTTCCAGCAGCTTACTTGGGGGGACTAGAACAACCGGGGAGCTGTTTTTT.

This clone showed up just once. The rearrangement links TRBV10-3 to TRBJ2-3; TRBD2 is a possible D gene (5 bases). Germline assignment: CDR1 ENHRY and CDR2 SYGVKD. CDR3 length: 14 residues. V was pared by 6 bases and J by 5 bases, with 15 bases between. The CDR3 loop reads CAIRGGEAGDTQYF. The DNA for the CDR3 is TGTGCCATCAGGGGCGGAGAGGCGGGAGATACGCAGTATTTT.

The chain couples TRBV7-2 to TRBJ2-5; 9 nucleotides align to TRBD1. V lost 0 bases to trimming and J lost 0 bases; unmatched junction nucleotides: 8. Germline V gives CDR1 SGHTA, CDR2 FQGNSA. There are 18 residues in the CDR3. CDR3 protein: CASSLAGQGPLYQETQYF. CDR3 sequence (DNA): TGTGCCAGCAGCTTAGCGGGACAGGGACCCCTGTACCAAGAGACCCAGTACTTC.

This chain connects TRBV19 to TRBJ1-1; possible D gene TRBD1, 6 bases. CDR3 length equals 14 residues. The germline V and J ends were trimmed by 6 bases and 4 bases, with 15 bases remaining between them. Germline V lookup: CDR1 LNHDA, CDR2 SQIVND (reference sequence). The chain's CDR3 is CASRWGPALTEAFF. The CDR3 DNA follows: TGTGCCAGTAGATGGGGGCCAGCCCTCACTGAAGCTTTCTTT. The entire variable domain, with the rest obtained from reference TRBV19 and TRBJ1-1, is as follows: DGGITQSPKYLFRKEGQNVTLSCEQNLNHDAMYWYRQDPGQGLRLIYYSQIVNDFQKGDIAEGYSVSREKKESFPLTVTSAQKNPTAFYLCASRWGPALTEAFFGQGTRLTVV.

This chain uses TRBV5-1 with TRBJ1-1, with a weak D call TRBD1 (6 bases). V lost 3 bases, J lost 3 bases, and 18 bases lay in between. Per germline, CDR1 SGHRS and CDR2 YFSETQ. The CDR3 spans 16 residues. CDR3 sequence reads: CASSSGGAGVDTEAFF. DNA for the CDR3: TGCGCCAGCAGCTCGGGGGGGGCAGGAGTGGACACTGAAGCTTTCTTT.

The J gene is TRBJ2-7, the V gene TRBV7-2; 8 bases align to TRBD2. The CDR3 length is 15 residues. V shed 5 bases, J shed 2 bases, and the junction held 8 bases outside the gene matches. Germline values: CDR1 SGHTA, CDR2 FQGNSA. The CDR3 loop is CASSLAGGPTYEQYF. The CDR3 DNA reads TGTGCCAGCAGCCTGGCGGGAGGCCCCACCTACGAGCAGTACTTC.

The V call is TRBV18, the J call TRBJ1-1; D unresolved. Trimming removed 3 bases from V and 1 base from J, with 6 bases in between. CDR3 size: 13 residues. The V gene's germline CDR1 is KGHSH and CDR2 LQKENI. Here the CDR3 DNA reads TGTGCCAGCTCACCCCCGAGGAACACTGAAGCTTTCTTT. It yields the protein CASSPPRNTEAFF.